Listed below are T cell receptor beta chains from one sample, sequenced in a study of cytomegalovirus exposure and HLA in healthy donors. Repertoires were generated with immunoSEQ multiplex PCR, while TCRdb's copy carries only in-frame clones and drops some. The sample has about 52,000 clones, around 70% seen once. Sequenced input: PBMCs. These receptors all come from a woman in her forties or fifties in good health and CMV-seronegative. Both conserved end residues are part of each CDR3. The D gene is left open where the match is weak. Clone size is given for some rows only: seen once, a few or many times, or a class if the clone is expanded.

v_gene: TRBV29-1
j_gene: TRBJ2-5
abundance: -
d_gene: TRBD2
CDR3aa: CSVDGSGVGETQYF
CDR3nt: TGCAGCGTTGATGGAAGCGGGGTGGGAGAGACCCAGTACTTC

v_gene: TRBV11-1
j_gene: TRBJ1-5
abundance: -
d_gene: -
CDR3aa: CASSQAYGQPQHF
CDR3nt: TGTGCCAGCAGCCAGGCGTATGGTCAGCCCCAGCATTTT

v_gene: TRBV27
j_gene: TRBJ2-7
abundance: -
d_gene: TRBD2
CDR3aa: CASSLSTSGGYEQYF
CDR3nt: TGTGCCAGCAGTTTATCAACTAGCGGGGGGTACGAGCAGTACTTC

v_gene: TRBV19
j_gene: TRBJ2-7
abundance: -
d_gene: -
CDR3aa: CASSRRDHPYEQYF
CDR3nt: TGTGCCAGTAGTAGGAGGGACCACCCCTACGAGCAGTACTTC

v_gene: TRBV30
j_gene: TRBJ2-7
abundance: -
d_gene: -
CDR3aa: CAWSVRQALSYEQYF
CDR3nt: TGTGCCTGGAGTGTCAGACAGGCCCTCTCCTACGAGCAGTACTTC

v_gene: TRBV6-1
j_gene: TRBJ2-1
abundance: -
d_gene: TRBD2
CDR3aa: CASAASAGVSNEQFF
CDR3nt: TGTGCCAGCGCAGCCTCGGCGGGAGTTTCCAATGAGCAGTTCTTC

v_gene: TRBV11-2
j_gene: TRBJ2-3
abundance: once
d_gene: -
CDR3aa: CASSLLSGDTQYF
CDR3nt: TGTGCCAGCAGCTTGCTGTCGGGGGATACGCAGTATTTT

v_gene: TRBV5-4
j_gene: TRBJ2-2
abundance: few
d_gene: -
CDR3aa: CASSLGGTGELFF
CDR3nt: TGTGCCAGCAGCTTGGGAGGCACCGGGGAGCTGTTTTTT

v_gene: TRBV28
j_gene: TRBJ1-2
abundance: -
d_gene: -
CDR3aa: CASSFRGGYTF
CDR3nt: TGTGCCAGCAGTTTCAGGGGTGGCTACACCTTC

v_gene: TRBV7-3
j_gene: TRBJ1-3
abundance: few
d_gene: -
CDR3aa: CASSLGLSGNTIYF
CDR3nt: TGTGCCAGCAGCTTAGGCCTCTCTGGAAACACCATATATTTT

v_gene: TRBV30
j_gene: TRBJ2-1
abundance: -
d_gene: TRBD2
CDR3aa: CAWEAGSLRGNEQFF
CDR3nt: TGTGCCTGGGAAGCGGGGTCTCTCCGGGGGAATGAGCAGTTCTTC

v_gene: TRBV19
j_gene: TRBJ2-7
abundance: once
d_gene: -
CDR3aa: CASSTGTASSYEQYF
CDR3nt: TGTGCCAGTAGTACCGGGACTGCGAGCTCCTACGAGCAGTACTTC

v_gene: TRBV11-2
j_gene: TRBJ1-1
abundance: once
d_gene: TRBD1
CDR3aa: CASSLTGDTEAFF
CDR3nt: TGTGCCAGCAGTTTAACAGGGGACACTGAAGCTTTCTTT

v_gene: TRBV7-3
j_gene: TRBJ2-7
abundance: once
d_gene: TRBD2
CDR3aa: CASSLSAGSYEQYF
CDR3nt: TGTGCCAGCAGCTTATCAGCGGGAAGCTACGAGCAGTACTTC

v_gene: TRBV5-1
j_gene: TRBJ2-5
abundance: -
d_gene: TRBD2
CDR3aa: CASSSSGGTEETQYF
CDR3nt: TGCGCCAGCAGCTCTAGCGGGGGGACTGAAGAGACCCAGTACTTC

v_gene: TRBV11-2
j_gene: TRBJ1-2
abundance: -
d_gene: -
CDR3aa: CASSLGSNYGYTF
CDR3nt: TGTGCCAGCAGCCTCGGGTCTAACTATGGCTACACCTTC

v_gene: TRBV2
j_gene: TRBJ1-3
abundance: -
d_gene: -
CDR3aa: CASRQGSGNTIYF
CDR3nt: TGTGCCAGCAGGCAGGGCTCTGGAAACACCATATATTTT

v_gene: TRBV7-2
j_gene: TRBJ2-4
abundance: -
d_gene: TRBD1
CDR3aa: CTSSLDSGGNIQYF
CDR3nt: TGTACCAGCAGCTTAGATTCAGGGGGAAACATTCAGTACTTC

v_gene: TRBV5-1
j_gene: TRBJ1-2
abundance: -
d_gene: TRBD1
CDR3aa: CASSWDRDGYTF
CDR3nt: TGCGCCAGCAGCTGGGACAGGGACGGCTACACCTTC

v_gene: TRBV28
j_gene: TRBJ1-2
abundance: -
d_gene: -
CDR3aa: CASTRIPGGYTF
CDR3nt: TGTGCCAGCACCAGGATCCCGGGAGGCTACACCTTC

v_gene: TRBV19
j_gene: TRBJ1-5
abundance: -
d_gene: -
CDR3aa: CASSMGRSNQPQHF
CDR3nt: TGTGCCAGTAGTATGGGGCGTAGCAATCAGCCCCAGCATTTT

v_gene: TRBV4-3
j_gene: TRBJ2-1
abundance: -
d_gene: TRBD1
CDR3aa: CASSQGGGDYNEQFF
CDR3nt: TGCGCCAGCAGCCAAGGAGGGGGCGATTACAATGAGCAGTTCTTC

v_gene: TRBV7-2
j_gene: TRBJ2-5
abundance: -
d_gene: -
CDR3aa: CASSLAQQETQYF
CDR3nt: TGTGCCAGCAGCTTAGCACAGCAAGAGACCCAGTACTTC

v_gene: TRBV5-1
j_gene: TRBJ1-2
abundance: -
d_gene: -
CDR3aa: CASSLDQGFNYGYTF
CDR3nt: TGCGCCAGCAGCTTGGATCAGGGCTTTAACTATGGCTACACCTTC

v_gene: TRBV10-1
j_gene: TRBJ2-3
abundance: few
d_gene: TRBD1
CDR3aa: CASSEYRGSTDTQYF
CDR3nt: TGCGCCAGCAGTGAGTACAGGGGAAGCACAGATACGCAGTATTTT

v_gene: TRBV27
j_gene: TRBJ1-3
abundance: few
d_gene: -
CDR3aa: CASSSLRGGGNTIYF
CDR3nt: TGTGCCAGCAGTTCACTCCGAGGGGGAGGAAACACCATATATTTT

v_gene: TRBV5-6
j_gene: TRBJ1-1
abundance: -
d_gene: TRBD1
CDR3aa: CASSWGQGAQGAEAFF
CDR3nt: TGTGCCAGCAGCTGGGGACAGGGGGCGCAGGGAGCTGAAGCTTTCTTT

v_gene: TRBV28
j_gene: TRBJ2-7
abundance: -
d_gene: -
CDR3aa: CASSSKGRSYEQYF
CDR3nt: TGTGCCAGCAGTTCGAAAGGGAGAAGCTACGAGCAGTACTTC

v_gene: TRBV11-1
j_gene: TRBJ2-7
abundance: -
d_gene: TRBD2
CDR3aa: CASSRTGGGLEQYF
CDR3nt: TGTGCCAGCAGCCGCACCGGGGGGGGCCTCGAGCAGTACTTC

v_gene: TRBV27
j_gene: TRBJ1-6
abundance: -
d_gene: TRBD1
CDR3aa: CASSPLGQGSNSPLHF
CDR3nt: TGTGCCAGCAGTCCGCTGGGACAGGGTAGTAATTCACCCCTCCACTTT

v_gene: TRBV2
j_gene: TRBJ2-5
abundance: -
d_gene: TRBD2
CDR3aa: CASSEAIAGSRYF
CDR3nt: TGTGCCAGCAGTGAAGCGATAGCGGGGTCGCGGTACTTC

v_gene: TRBV13
j_gene: TRBJ2-6
abundance: few
d_gene: -
CDR3aa: CASSNHDSPSGANVLTF
CDR3nt: TGTGCCAGCAGCAACCACGACAGTCCCTCTGGGGCCAACGTCCTGACTTTC

v_gene: TRBV27
j_gene: TRBJ2-5
abundance: -
d_gene: -
CDR3aa: CASSLMGGRRETQYF
CDR3nt: TGTGCCAGCAGTTTGATGGGGGGGCGTAGAGAGACCCAGTACTTC

v_gene: TRBV5-1
j_gene: TRBJ1-2
abundance: few
d_gene: -
CDR3aa: CASSLREANYGYTF
CDR3nt: TGCGCCAGCAGCTTGAGGGAGGCTAACTATGGCTACACCTTC

v_gene: TRBV28
j_gene: TRBJ2-7
abundance: -
d_gene: -
CDR3aa: CASSLTGFPHEQYF
CDR3nt: TGTGCCAGCAGTTTGACAGGTTTTCCCCACGAGCAGTACTTC

v_gene: TRBV18
j_gene: TRBJ2-3
abundance: -
d_gene: TRBD1
CDR3aa: CASSTGQGIIDTQYF
CDR3nt: TGTGCCAGCTCAACGGGACAGGGGATCATAGATACGCAGTATTTT

v_gene: TRBV5-6
j_gene: TRBJ2-3
abundance: -
d_gene: -
CDR3aa: CASSLNLDTQYF
CDR3nt: TGTGCCAGCAGCTTGAACTTAGATACGCAGTATTTT

v_gene: TRBV4-2
j_gene: TRBJ2-6
abundance: -
d_gene: TRBD1
CDR3aa: CASSPDRGQISGANVLTF
CDR3nt: TGTGCCAGCAGCCCGGACAGGGGGCAGATCTCTGGGGCCAACGTCCTGACTTTC

v_gene: TRBV6-1
j_gene: TRBJ1-5
abundance: -
d_gene: -
CDR3aa: CASSGQESNQPQHF
CDR3nt: TGTGCCAGCAGTGGACAGGAGAGCAATCAGCCCCAGCATTTT

v_gene: TRBV9
j_gene: TRBJ2-3
abundance: -
d_gene: TRBD2
CDR3aa: CASSVGGGDTQYF
CDR3nt: TGTGCCAGCAGCGTAGGGGGAGGGGATACGCAGTATTTT

v_gene: TRBV6-6
j_gene: TRBJ1-2
abundance: -
d_gene: TRBD1
CDR3aa: CASNIPGQGDGYTF
CDR3nt: TGTGCCAGCAATATTCCGGGACAGGGTGATGGCTACACCTTC

v_gene: TRBV6-5
j_gene: TRBJ1-5
abundance: few
d_gene: -
CDR3aa: CASSYLGGNQPQHF
CDR3nt: TGTGCCAGCAGTTACCTAGGGGGCAATCAGCCCCAGCATTTT

v_gene: TRBV10-3
j_gene: TRBJ2-5
abundance: -
d_gene: TRBD2
CDR3aa: CAISETTSGGAFETQYF
CDR3nt: TGTGCCATCAGTGAGACAACTAGCGGGGGGGCCTTTGAGACCCAGTACTTC

v_gene: TRBV27
j_gene: TRBJ2-7
abundance: -
d_gene: -
CDR3aa: CASSLRATYEQYF
CDR3nt: TGTGCCAGCAGTTTGCGCGCTACCTACGAGCAGTACTTC